One and the same sample provided the 32 T cell receptor beta chains below, sequenced in a study of response to subunit inactivated influenza vaccine. TCRdb fed the RT-PCR reads into MiXCR, producing one record per CDR3 protein. The sample shows 500,000 to 600,000 distinct CDR3 sequences, 10% to 15% of them seen only once. This specimen was PBMCs from blood, taken about 6 weeks after vaccination. These receptors were obtained from a man between 45 and 60 years old who received an inactivated influenza vaccine.

This clonotype was observed many times. The rearrangement links TRBV12-3 or TRBV12-4 to TRBJ2-1; 12 nucleotides align to TRBD2. The CDR3 is 15 residues long. The trim removed 1 base at V and 9 bases at J, leaving 4 bases unmatched. CDR3 residues: CASSLGLAGGLEQFF. The CDR3, as DNA: TGTGCCAGCAGTTTAGGTCTAGCGGGGGGGCTTGAGCAGTTCTTC.

This clonotype appeared many times. The rearrangement uses TRBV25-1 and TRBJ2-7, with D unclear. The germline CDR1 and CDR2 sequences are MGHDK and SYGVNS. V shed 3 bases and J shed 9 bases, with 9 bases lying between them. CDR3 length: 11 amino acids. The CDR3 bases are TGTGCCAGCAGTGATGTGGCGGCGCAGTACTTC. Its protein product is CASSDVAAQYF.

At least ten counts were recorded for this clonotype. This rearrangement joins TRBV7-9 to TRBJ1-2, with D unclear. Germline CDR1 reads SEHNR; CDR2 reads FQNEAQ (reference sequence). V was pared by 5 bases and J by 5 bases, with 18 bases between. The CDR3 runs 15 residues. CDR3 bases: TGTGCCAGCAGCCCCCCCATCCGAGTAGGGTATGGCTACACCTTC. Amino acid sequence: CASSPPIRVGYGYTF.

This clonotype was observed a handful of times. As DNA, the CDR3 is TGTGCCAGCAGCCTCCCGGGACAGAAAGAGACCCAGTACTTC. Translating it yields CASSLPGQKETQYF. V usage is TRBV7-9 and J usage is TRBJ2-5; 7 positions match TRBD1. The CDR3 extends over 14 amino acids. Germline V gives CDR1 SEHNR, CDR2 FQNEAQ (reference sequence). Trimming cost V 5 bases and J 3 bases; bases outside gene matches: 6.

This clonotype was observed a few times. At one end the junction does not follow the germline gene, possibly because of a read error. The chain links TRBV5-1 to TRBJ2-1; 14 bases line up with TRBD2. The CDR3 is 14 amino acids. Germline V gene sequence: CDR1 SGHRS, CDR2 YFSETQ. The CDR3 loop is CASSERLAGGFRVF. Written as DNA, the CDR3 is TGCGCCAGCAGCGAAAGACTAGCGGGAGGGTTTAGGGTCTTC.

This clonotype was detected ten times or more. The chain uses TRBV7-2 and TRBJ2-7; D not resolved. This CDR3 has 12 amino acids. CDR1 SGHTA and CDR2 FQGNSA come from the germline V gene. The V end was cut by 0 bases, the J end by 7 bases, with 7 bases between. CDR3 sequence reads: CASSLALGEQYF. As DNA, the CDR3 is TGTGCCAGCAGCTTAGCGCTGGGGGAGCAGTACTTC.

The gene calls are TRBV6-5 and TRBJ1-1, with 7 bases identical to TRBD1. Trimming cost V 0 bases and J 0 bases; bases outside gene matches: 7. The CDR3 sequence is 17 residues long. Germline CDR1 and CDR2: MNHEY and SVGAGI. The CDR3 here is CASSYSRGQRMNTEAFF. CDR3 sequence (DNA): TGTGCCAGCAGTTACTCGAGGGGACAGCGTATGAACACTGAAGCTTTCTTT.

As concerns this clonotype: This may be a read error: a much more frequent sequence differs by one nucleotide. This sequence joins TRBV9 and TRBJ2-3; 11 nucleotides match TRBD2. Germline V lookup: CDR1 SGDLS, CDR2 YYNGEE. This CDR3 is 15 amino acids long. CDR3 sequence: CVSSTSGSPTDTQYF. In DNA form, the CDR3 reads TGTGTCAGCAGCACTAGCGGGAGTCCCACAGATACGCAGTATTTT.

This clonotype came up many times. In DNA, the CDR3 is TGTGCCAGCAGCTTAGATTGGAACTATGGCTACACCTTC. This translates into CASSLDWNYGYTF. The chain joins TRBV7-2 to TRBJ1-2; D unresolved. The length of the CDR3 is 13 residues. Germline V gene lookup returns CDR1 SGHTA and CDR2 FQGNSA. Trimming stripped 1 base from V and 2 bases from J, with 5 bases between.

The sample holds a few counts of this clonotype. The chain is built from TRBV20-1 and TRBJ2-7; 12 positions agree with TRBD2. Germline-derived CDR1 and CDR2 are DFQATT and SNEGSKA (reference sequence). The CDR3 extends over 16 amino acids. V lost 3 bases to trimming and J lost 3 bases; unmatched junction nucleotides: 9. The CDR3 nucleotides are TGCAGTGCTAGCAACCTAAGACTAGCGGGAGACTACGAGCAGTACTTC. It encodes CSASNLRLAGDYEQYF.

The gene calls are TRBV7-9 and TRBJ2-7, with TRBD2 as a possible D gene (5 bases). Germline-derived CDR1 and CDR2 are SEHNR and FQNEAQ (reference sequence). The CDR3 totals 16 residues. V dropped 1 base and J dropped 3 bases, with 16 bases sitting between them. The CDR3 region has the DNA TGTGCCAGCAGCTTAGAAACCCGGAGGATAGTCTACGAGCAGTACTTC. Protein product: CASSLETRRIVYEQYF. The complete variable domain, with remaining parts taken from reference TRBV7-9 and TRBJ2-7, reads DTGVSQNPRHKITKRGQNVTFRCDPISEHNRLYWYRQTLGQGPEFLTYFQNEAQLEKSRLLSDRFSAERPKGSFSTLEIQRTEQGDSAMYLCASSLETRRIVYEQYFGPGTRLTVT.

The V and J genes are TRBV20-1 and TRBJ2-3; no definite D call. CDR1 is DFQATT and CDR2 is SNEGSKA in the germline V gene (reference sequence). This CDR3 contains 16 residues. Trimming shortened V by 0 bases and J by 1 base, and 14 bases separated the two germline ends. The CDR3 DNA follows: TGCAGTGCTAGAGATCTTGTAGCCTTTGGCACAGATACGCAGTATTTT. Translation: CSARDLVAFGTDTQYF.

In this sample, this clonotype turned up many times. The rearrangement joins TRBV21-1 to TRBJ1-1; the D call TRBD1 from the table was never checked on the DNA. TRBV21-1 is termed a pseudogene. There are 16 residues in the CDR3. The CDR3 is CASSNGRGYANTEAFF. CDR3 bases: TGTGCCAGCAGCAATGGGAGAGGATATGCGAACACTGAAGCTTTCTTT.

The rearrangement uses TRBV5-6 and TRBJ1-1; no firm D call. Per germline, CDR1 SGHDT and CDR2 YYEEEE. Trimming took off 2 bases at V and 2 bases at J, with 13 bases between the two ends. The CDR3 totals 15 residues. The chain's CDR3 is CASSFRREINTEAFF. In nucleotides, the CDR3 is TGTGCCAGCAGCTTTCGGCGGGAGATCAACACTGAAGCTTTCTTT. Full variable domain (outside the CDR3, taken from reference TRBV5-6 and TRBJ1-1): DAGVTQSPTHLIKTRGQQVTLRCSPKSGHDTVSWYQQALGQGPQFIFQYYEEEERQRGNFPDRFSGHQFPNYSSELNVNALLLGDSALYLCASSFRREINTEAFFGQGTRLTVV.

This chain uses TRBV7-2 with TRBJ1-1; D is ambiguous. The germline CDR1 and CDR2 sequences are SGHTA and FQGNSA. Trimming took 5 bases from V and 7 from J, leaving 11 bases between them. The CDR3 totals 12 residues. CDR3 in DNA: TGTGCCAGCAGCCCGTCGGGCGTTGAAGCTTTCTTT. It specifies CASSPSGVEAFF. The full variable domain, in which reference TRBV7-2 and TRBJ1-1 provide the parts outside the CDR3, is GAGVSQSPSNKVTEKGKDVELRCDPISGHTALYWYRQSLGQGLEFLIYFQGNSAPDKSGLPSDRFSAERTGGSVSTLTIQRTQQEDSAVYLCASSPSGVEAFFGQGTRLTVV.

This clonotype has only a few counts. The chain links TRBV20-1 to TRBJ1-5; D gene uncertain. The V and J ends lost 1 base and 1 base respectively, with 11 bases between them. CDR3 size: 15 residues. Looked up from germline, CDR1 is DFQATT and CDR2 is SNEGSKA (reference sequence). The CDR3 protein is CSARGGLQSNQPQHF. CDR3 nucleotide sequence: TGCAGTGCTAGAGGAGGCCTCCAGAGCAATCAGCCCCAGCATTTT.

This clonotype was counted between two and nine times. This chain connects TRBV9 to TRBJ2-7; perhaps D is TRBD1 or TRBD2 (5 bases each). Germline-derived CDR1 and CDR2 are SGDLS and YYNGEE. The CDR3 covers 17 residues. Trimming pared 0 bases from V and 2 bases from J, leaving 18 bases between. This CDR3 is CASSVAPSRSGPYEQYF. The CDR3 DNA follows: TGTGCCAGCAGCGTAGCTCCCAGCCGATCGGGGCCCTACGAGCAGTACTTC.

This clonotype was found many times. The chain is built from TRBV20-1 and TRBJ2-7; 12 nucleotides align to TRBD2. The CDR3 sequence is 15 residues long. Unmatched junction bases numbered 5, after V lost 2 bases and J lost 3 bases. Looked up from germline, CDR1 is DFQATT and CDR2 is SNEGSKA (reference sequence). CDR3 coding DNA: TGCAGTGCTAGATTACTAGCGGGAGGACTCTACGAGCAGTACTTC. This codes for CSARLLAGGLYEQYF.

This clonotype was observed many times. The chain links TRBV6-2 or TRBV6-3 to TRBJ2-5; no reliable D call. This CDR3 comprises 12 residues. Germline values: CDR1 MNHEY, CDR2 SVGEGT. The V gene lost 0 bases and the J gene lost 5 bases, with 4 bases spanning the gap. CDR3 in amino acids: CASSYSPETQYF. CDR3 DNA sequence: TGTGCCAGCAGTTACTCACCGGAGACCCAGTACTTC.

The table lists this clonotype with many counts. The J gene is TRBJ2-7, the V gene TRBV10-3, with 16 bases matching TRBD2. V lost 4 bases and J lost 3; bases outside the gene matches: 3. The CDR3 is 16 amino acids. The germline V gene encodes CDR1 ENHRY and CDR2 SYGVKD. CDR3 region: CAISAGLAGGYYEQYF. As DNA, the CDR3 is TGTGCCATCAGTGCGGGACTAGCGGGAGGGTACTACGAGCAGTACTTC.

This clonotype has ten or more counts. This rearrangement joins TRBV5-1 to TRBJ1-4, with D possibly being TRBD1 (5 bases). V was trimmed by 4 bases and J by 5 bases, leaving 15 bases between them. The V gene's germline CDR1 is SGHRS and CDR2 YFSETQ. The CDR3 runs 15 residues. The CDR3 region has the DNA TGCGCCAGCAGCGCGGGGACCGGACGGAATGAAAAACTGTTTTTT. It translates to CASSAGTGRNEKLFF.

The chain joins TRBV5-1 to TRBJ2-3, with a tentative D call TRBD2 (5 bases). Trimming took off 0 bases at V and 7 bases at J, with 18 bases between the two ends. CDR1 is SGHRS, CDR2 YFSETQ, per germline. The CDR3 is made up of 16 amino acids. The CDR3 region has the DNA TGCGCCAGCAGCTTGGATTCTGGGATCCCCGGGAATACGCAGTATTTT. This gives the protein CASSLDSGIPGNTQYF.

This clonotype was observed a few times. The chain has TRBV28 and TRBJ2-2, with 11 positions matching TRBD2. The CDR3 spans 16 residues. In germline, CDR1 is MDHEN, CDR2 SYDVKM. V shed 6 bases, J shed 0 bases, and the junction held 3 bases outside the gene matches. CDR3 sequence (DNA): TGTGCCAGCAGGGGGACTAGCGGAGCGAACACCGGGGAGCTGTTTTTT. Its translation: CASRGTSGANTGELFF.

This clonotype was counted only a few times. The chain recombines TRBV27 with TRBJ2-2; 8 positions match TRBD1. Losses at the gene ends were 4 bases for V and 3 bases for J; bases not matched to a gene: 4. In germline, CDR1 is MNHEY, CDR2 SMNVEV (reference sequence). CDR3 size: 15 residues. Here the CDR3 reads CASSWDRTYTGELFF. The CDR3 region has the DNA TGTGCCAGCAGTTGGGACAGGACCTACACCGGGGAGCTGTTTTTT.

DNA for the CDR3: TGTGCCAGCAGGGAACCCGGGACAGGGACGAACGAGCAGTACTTC. As protein: CASREPGTGTNEQYF. V usage is TRBV7-9 and J usage is TRBJ2-7; 9 bases align to TRBD1. Per germline, CDR1 SEHNR and CDR2 FQNEAQ (reference sequence). V trimming: 6 bases; J trimming: 5 bases; junction bases outside the gene matches: 11. The CDR3 loop spans 15 amino acids.

The V gene is TRBV20-1, the J gene TRBJ2-7; 7 bases are shared with TRBD1. Germline CDR1 reads DFQATT; CDR2 reads SNEGSKA (reference sequence). V dropped 2 bases and J dropped 3; count of bases not matched to a gene: 7. The CDR3 is 14 amino acids. The CDR3 loop reads CSARMNRGGYEQYF. The CDR3 region has the DNA TGCAGTGCTAGAATGAACAGGGGCGGCTACGAGCAGTACTTC.

The V and J genes are TRBV15 and TRBJ1-1; possible D gene TRBD1, 5 bases. V dropped 0 bases and J dropped 1 base, with 21 bases sitting between them. The CDR3 sequence is 19 residues long. Looked up from germline, CDR1 is LNHNV and CDR2 is YYDKDF (reference sequence). CDR3 coding DNA: TGTGCCACCAGCAGAGAGGCCGGAAGGGCGTTGGGGGAGAACACTGAAGCTTTCTTT. Translating gives CATSREAGRALGENTEAFF.

CDR3 nucleotides: TGCAGTGCCCGACGGCAGTATCTGCCCCAGCATTTT. As protein: CSARRQYLPQHF. The V and J genes are TRBV20-1 and TRBJ1-5; no reliable D call. The germline V and J ends were trimmed by 6 bases and 9 bases, with 15 bases remaining between them. Germline V gene lookup returns CDR1 DFQATT and CDR2 SNEGSKA (reference sequence). This CDR3 region has 12 residues.

This clonotype was detected a few times. The gene calls are TRBV27 and TRBJ2-7; 11 positions agree with TRBD2. The CDR3 length is 14 residues. Trimming at V came to 6 bases and at J to 6 bases, leaving 7 bases not matched to a gene. CDR1 MNHEY and CDR2 SMNVEV come from the germline V gene (reference sequence). Here the CDR3 reads CASRTSGGLFEQYF. The DNA for the CDR3 is TGTGCCAGCAGAACTAGCGGGGGTCTGTTCGAGCAGTACTTC.

This clonotype was observed a handful of times. The chain employs TRBV20-1 and TRBJ1-5; TRBD1 matches 7 bases. Trimming took 3 bases from V and 5 from J; bases not matched to a gene: 7. The CDR3 contains 14 residues. Germline V gene lookup returns CDR1 DFQATT and CDR2 SNEGSKA (reference sequence). The CDR3 region has the DNA TGCAGTGCTAGGAGGGCACAGGGGTATCAGCCCCAGCATTTT. This translates into CSARRAQGYQPQHF.

The J gene is TRBJ2-2, the V gene TRBV7-8; D perhaps matches TRBD2 (5 bases). Germline CDR1 SGHVS, CDR2 FQNEAQ. The CDR3 contains 16 residues. The V end was cut by 1 base, the J end by 6 bases, with 15 bases between. CDR3 protein: CASSLVGSLDSGELFF. For the CDR3, the DNA is TGTGCCAGCAGCTTAGTGGGGAGTTTAGACTCCGGGGAGCTGTTTTTT.

This chain uses TRBV5-1 with TRBJ2-7; D unclear. Germline V lookup: CDR1 SGHRS, CDR2 YFSETQ. V shed 0 bases and J shed 4 bases, with 14 bases lying between them. The CDR3 sequence is 15 residues long. The CDR3 DNA reads TGCGCCAGCAGCTTGGGACTGGGTTTGGATTACGAGCAGTACTTC. This gives the protein CASSLGLGLDYEQYF.